One sample yielded the 16 T cell receptor beta chains listed below, sequenced in a study of early T cells in non-severe SARS-CoV-2 infection. TCRdb independently ran MiXCR on the 5' RACE reads; one entry per CDR3 protein. Of 25,000 to 35,000 distinct CDR3 sequences in the sample, under 6% were seen once. Sequencing input: whole blood. Every receptor here comes from an adult who was a healthcare worker with PCR-confirmed SARS-CoV-2 infection or an uninfected control (not recorded which).

The CDR3 loop reads CASSQGLVQETQYF. CDR3 bases: TGTGCCAGCAGCCAAGGACTAGTCCAAGAGACCCAGTACTTC. J is TRBJ2-5 and V is TRBV3-1; the D gene is possibly TRBD2 (6 bases). The germline gives CDR1 LGHDT, CDR2 YNNKEL (reference sequence). Between the trimmed V and J ends, which lost 1 base and 1 base, there was a span of 7 bases. This CDR3 has 14 residues.

This clonotype showed up many times. This sequence joins TRBV20-1 and TRBJ2-7; D unclear. V gave up 6 bases and J gave up 0 bases, with 15 bases separating them. The CDR3 is 14 amino acids. Germline lookup yields CDR1 DFQATT and CDR2 SNEGSKA (reference sequence). CDR3 nucleotide sequence: TGCAGTGCCGTAAGCCGTGAAAGCTCCTACGAGCAGTACTTC. Translated, it gives CSAVSRESSYEQYF.

This clonotype has a count of ten or more. The chain links TRBV19 to TRBJ1-2; TRBD1 aligns across 8 bases. This CDR3 region has 13 residues. Losses at the gene ends were 8 bases for V and 8 bases for J; bases not matched to a gene: 10. Germline lookup yields CDR1 LNHDA and CDR2 SQIVND (reference sequence). The CDR3 loop is CASQLTGAWGYTF. CDR3 DNA sequence: TGTGCCAGTCAACTGACAGGGGCTTGGGGCTACACCTTC.

This clonotype has a handful of counts. The V gene is TRBV5-4, the J gene TRBJ2-5, with a possible D match to TRBD1 (6 bases). The CDR3 extends over 16 amino acids. The germline CDR1 and CDR2 sequences are SGHNT and YYREEE (reference sequence). Trimming removed 0 bases from V and 4 bases from J, with 16 bases in between. For the CDR3, the DNA is TGTGCCAGCAGCTTGGTAGGGCAGGGGTACGGAGAGACCCAGTACTTC. Its protein is CASSLVGQGYGETQYF.

This clonotype was recorded many times. J is TRBJ1-6 and V is TRBV30; 7 nucleotides align to TRBD1. J lost 6 bases, V lost 2 bases, and 16 bases had no gene match. The germline V gene encodes CDR1 GTSNPN and CDR2 SVGIG (reference sequence). This CDR3 is 18 amino acids long. The CDR3 DNA reads TGTGCCTGGAGTCAGTCCCCTAACAGGGGCGGATTTAATTCACCCCTCCACTTT. This gives the protein CAWSQSPNRGGFNSPLHF.

This clonotype was picked up many times. The rearrangement joins TRBV11-1 to TRBJ1-1; D may be TRBD1 (5 bases). V dropped 3 bases and J dropped 5 bases, with 10 bases sitting between them. This CDR3 comprises 13 residues. Germline loops: CDR1 SGHAT, CDR2 FQDESV (reference sequence). The chain's CDR3 is CASSLGRETEAFF. CDR3 DNA sequence: TGTGCCAGCAGCTTGGGCAGGGAGACTGAAGCTTTCTTT. The full variable domain, completed using reference TRBV11-1 and TRBJ1-1, is EAEVAQSPRYKITEKSQAVAFWCDPISGHATLYWYRQILGQGPELLVQFQDESVVDDSQLPKDRFSAERLKGVDSTLKIQPAELGDSAMYLCASSLGRETEAFFGQGTRLTVV.

At least ten counts were recorded for this clonotype. The chain is built from TRBV5-8 and TRBJ2-1; weak D call: TRBD1 (6 bases). Per the germline V gene, CDR1 is SGHTS and CDR2 is YDEGEE. CDR3 length equals 15 residues. The ends were cut back, 3 bases at V and 2 bases at J, with 12 bases in the middle. In DNA, the CDR3 is TGTGCCAGCAGCTACAGGGTGGGGCCCTACAATGAGCAGTTCTTC. This sequence encodes CASSYRVGPYNEQFF.

The chain employs TRBV19 and TRBJ1-5; maybe TRBD1 (6 bases). CDR3 length: 17 residues. Germline V CDR1 and CDR2: LNHDA, SQIVND (reference sequence). V dropped 7 bases and J dropped 0 bases, with 19 bases sitting between them. In nucleotides, the CDR3 is TGTGCCAGTATGGGATTACGGGACATCATTAGCAATCAGCCCCAGCATTTT. The encoded protein is CASMGLRDIISNQPQHF.

This clonotype was found many times. The J gene is TRBJ2-6, the V gene TRBV27, with D unclear. CDR3 length: 18 residues. Deletions cut 5 bases from V and 0 bases from J, with 17 bases between. In germline, CDR1 is MNHEY, CDR2 SMNVEV (reference sequence). The CDR3 sequence: CASSPGVTLFSGANVLTF. The CDR3 DNA sequence: TGTGCCAGCAGTCCAGGTGTCACCCTATTCTCTGGGGCCAACGTCCTGACTTTC.

Ten or more counts support this clonotype. V gene TRBV12-3 or TRBV12-4 combines with J gene TRBJ2-1, with 7 nucleotides matching TRBD1. The CDR3 spans 15 residues. The ends lost 7 bases at V and 4 bases at J; junction bases unmatched: 10. The CDR3 here is CASTHGTDNYNEQFF. CDR3 in DNA: TGTGCCAGCACCCATGGGACAGACAATTACAATGAGCAGTTCTTC.

In this sample, this clonotype turned up many times. DNA for the CDR3: TGCGCCAGCGCGCCAGGGACAGCGAAAAGGTCCTACAATGAGCAGTTCTTC. This encodes CASAPGTAKRSYNEQFF. V and J are TRBV10-2 and TRBJ2-1; 7 nucleotides agree with TRBD1. The CDR3 runs to 17 residues. With V trimmed by 8 bases and J by 1 base, 14 bases remained unmatched. CDR1 WSHSY and CDR2 SAAADI come from the germline V gene.

The sample holds a few counts of this clonotype. The chain joins TRBV6-1 to TRBJ2-3, with D unresolved. Germline CDR1 MNHNS, CDR2 SASEGT. With 7 bases removed from V and 4 bases from J, the gap between germline ends came to 15 bases. This CDR3 region has 14 residues. The CDR3 protein is CASKGFRGSDTQYF. The CDR3 nucleotides read TGTGCCAGCAAAGGTTTCAGAGGTTCAGATACGCAGTATTTT.

The chain is built from TRBV11-3 and TRBJ2-1; possibly TRBD1 or TRBD2 for D (5 bases each). CDR1 SGHNT and CDR2 YENEEA come from the germline V gene. Trimming took off 4 bases at V and 12 bases at J, with 13 bases between the two ends. The CDR3 spans 12 residues. The CDR3 loop reads CASSSGRRMQFF. The CDR3 DNA follows: TGTGCCAGCAGCTCGGGACGCCGAATGCAGTTCTTC.

The chain employs TRBV9 and TRBJ2-3; D may be TRBD1 or TRBD2 (5 bases each). The CDR3 is made up of 16 amino acids. Germline lookup yields CDR1 SGDLS and CDR2 YYNGEE. V was trimmed by 0 bases and J by 4 bases, leaving 15 bases between them. The CDR3 nucleotides read TGTGCCAGCAGCGTAGAACCGTCCTCGGGGCCAGATACGCAGTATTTT. Amino acids: CASSVEPSSGPDTQYF.

This clonotype has ten or more counts. This chain uses TRBV24-1 with TRBJ2-1; D gene unclear. CDR3 length equals 16 residues. The V and J ends lost 0 bases and 0 bases respectively, with 8 bases between them. Germline V gene lookup returns CDR1 KGHDR and CDR2 SFDVKD. This CDR3 is CATSDLGSSSYNEQFF. DNA for the CDR3: TGTGCCACCAGTGATTTGGGCTCGAGCTCCTACAATGAGCAGTTCTTC.

The chain links TRBV20-1 to TRBJ2-1, with D hard to call. CDR1 is DFQATT and CDR2 is SNEGSKA in the germline V gene (reference sequence). The CDR3 runs to 13 residues. V lost 6 bases and J 6 bases, leaving 15 bases between the germline ends. In nucleotides, the CDR3 is TGCAGTGCCTACCCTAGTTACTCCAATGAGCAGTTCTTC. Its translation: CSAYPSYSNEQFF.